A single sample is the source of the 9 T cell receptor beta chains below, sequenced in a study of T-cell reconstitution after alpha-beta-depleted transplantation in children. Researchers prepared the TCRbeta library using unique molecular identifiers, the study reports. One entry per CDR3 protein results from TCRdb running MiXCR on the PCR reads. The sample lists approximately 630,000 distinct CDR3 sequences, around 12% occurring once. The source material was PBMCs, sampled before TCRalphabeta/CD19-depleted stem cell transplant. All receptors derive from a girl aged 2-10 years with congenital amegakaryocytic thrombocytopenia, due to receive a stem cell transplant.

This clonotype was counted at least ten times. The gene calls are TRBV5-1 and TRBJ1-1; D unresolved. V lost 4 bases to trimming and J lost 0 bases, with 19 bases between them. In germline, CDR1 is SGHRS, CDR2 YFSETQ. The CDR3 totals 17 residues. The CDR3 DNA sequence: TGCGCCAGCAGCCCGAGAAGGGTAGGACTGATGAACACTGAAGCTTTCTTT. It is translated as CASSPRRVGLMNTEAFF.

In its sample, this clonotype was seen a few times. This chain connects TRBV7-2 to TRBJ2-7; unclear D gene. Trimming stripped 0 bases from V and 4 bases from J, with 19 bases between. Germline-derived CDR1 and CDR2 are SGHTA and FQGNSA. The CDR3 consists of 17 residues. The CDR3 DNA reads TGTGCCAGCAGCTTAGCGGCTTGGCGGCTCAGCAATTACGAGCAGTACTTC. Residues: CASSLAAWRLSNYEQYF.

The chain has TRBV15 and TRBJ2-7; D not resolved. The V and J ends lost 11 bases and 2 bases respectively, with 10 bases between them. This CDR3 comprises 11 residues. The germline CDR1 and CDR2 sequences are LNHNV and YYDKDF (reference sequence). CDR3 in DNA: TGTGCCCCGAGTGGTACCTACGAGCAGTACTTC. This codes for CAPSGTYEQYF.

There are a few counts of this clonotype. This chain connects TRBV20-1 to TRBJ2-7; 12 bases align to TRBD2. V was clipped by 7 bases and J by 2 bases; unmatched bases: 21. This CDR3 has 19 residues. Per germline, CDR1 DFQATT and CDR2 SNEGSKA (reference sequence). This CDR3 reads CSVRGNPRASGRDPYEQYF. CDR3 nucleotide sequence: TGCAGTGTACGGGGGAACCCCAGGGCTAGCGGGAGGGATCCCTACGAGCAGTACTTC.

This clonotype was observed at least ten times. J is TRBJ2-4 and V is TRBV10-3; D is perhaps TRBD2 (6 bases). Germline-derived CDR1 and CDR2 are ENHRY and SYGVKD. Trimming cost V 0 bases and J 13 bases, with 16 bases left between them. The CDR3 length is 14 residues. The CDR3 is CAISESRSSERQYF. The CDR3 DNA follows: TGTGCCATCAGTGAGTCGAGATCTAGCGAGAGGCAGTACTTC.

This clonotype was seen at least ten times. The chain recombines TRBV12-3 or TRBV12-4 with TRBJ2-2, with D possibly matching TRBD1 (5 bases). The CDR3 loop spans 17 amino acids. Trimming took off 4 bases at V and 2 bases at J, with 17 bases between the two ends. The CDR3 region has the DNA TGTGCCAGCAGTTACCCCCTGGGGCAGCCAAACACCGGGGAGCTGTTTTTT. This sequence encodes CASSYPLGQPNTGELFF.

This clonotype was seen a handful of times. This chain uses TRBV19 with TRBJ2-2; D could derive from TRBD1 or TRBD2 (5 bases each). Between the trimmed V and J ends, which lost 3 bases and 3 bases, there was a span of 5 bases. Germline V gene lookup returns CDR1 LNHDA and CDR2 SQIVND (reference sequence). This CDR3 has 13 residues. The CDR3 sequence is CASSMGDTGELFF. The CDR3 region has the DNA TGTGCCAGTAGTATGGGGGACACCGGGGAGCTGTTTTTT.

This clonotype was counted many times. V and J are TRBV20-1 and TRBJ2-7; D not resolved. Per the germline V gene, CDR1 is DFQATT and CDR2 is SNEGSKA (reference sequence). CDR3 length: 12 amino acids. With 6 bases removed from V and 4 bases from J, the gap between germline ends came to 13 bases. The CDR3 protein is CSARSPLYEQYF. The CDR3, as DNA: TGCAGTGCCCGTTCCCCCCTGTACGAGCAGTACTTC.

The gene calls are TRBV5-4 and TRBJ2-2; no definite D call. Germline CDR1 and CDR2: SGHNT and YYREEE (reference sequence). Trimming cost V 4 bases and J 3 bases, with 16 bases left between them. The CDR3 totals 16 residues. This CDR3 reads CASSTSTGPHTGELFF. In DNA form, the CDR3 reads TGTGCCAGCAGCACCTCGACTGGGCCCCACACCGGGGAGCTGTTTTTT.